Below are 18 T cell receptor beta chains sequenced from a single sample in a study of identifying expanded T cells in peripheral blood (dated by TCRdb to between 2018 and 2020). Libraries came from the immunoSEQ multiplex PCR assay. TCRdb re-hosts the immuneACCESS table, in-frame sequences only. Its copies lack some clones; in the studies checked, an unresolved V gene accounts for under half of them, and the cause for the rest is not known. Counted in this sample were approximately 80,000 clones; about four fifths of them appeared once. The ten top clones hold 18% of the sample. The sequenced sample consisted of blood. The receptors come from a person between 18 and 75 years old in good health.

The chain carries TRBV19 and TRBJ1-5, with 7 bases aligning to TRBD1. There are 14 residues in the CDR3. Germline loops: CDR1 LNHDA, CDR2 SQIVND (reference sequence). After removal of 4 bases from V and 10 bases from J, the junction contained 10 bases not matched to a gene. DNA of the CDR3: TGTGCCAGTAGTACTTACAGGGGTTCGGAACCCCAGCATTTT. Protein sequence: CASSTYRGSEPQHF.

The chain recombines TRBV5-4 with TRBJ2-3, with 9 bases fitting TRBD2. The V and J ends lost 0 bases and 4 bases, in that order; junction bases with no gene match: 6. CDR1 SGHNT and CDR2 YYREEE come from the germline V gene (reference sequence). This CDR3 comprises 16 residues. As DNA, the CDR3 is TGTGCCAGCAGCTTGGAAAGCGGGAGGTCTTCAGATACGCAGTATTTT. Residues: CASSLESGRSSDTQYF.

This chain uses TRBV7-9 with TRBJ1-1, with 7 bases fitting TRBD1. There are 15 residues in the CDR3. V lost 6 bases and J lost 0; bases outside the gene matches: 7. The V gene's germline CDR1 is SEHNR and CDR2 FQNEAQ (reference sequence). CDR3 bases: TGTGCCAGCAGATCGACAGGGCACATGAACACTGAAGCTTTCTTT. Its protein is CASRSTGHMNTEAFF. Based on the CDR3 plus reference TRBV7-9 and TRBJ1-1, the full variable domain is DTGVSQNPRHKITKRGQNVTFRCDPISEHNRLYWYRQTLGQGPEFLTYFQNEAQLEKSRLLSDRFSAERPKGSFSTLEIQRTEQGDSAMYLCASRSTGHMNTEAFFGQGTRLTVV.

In DNA form, the CDR3 reads TGCGCCAGCAGCCAAGGCGAAGGGCCCCCGAACACCGGGGAGCTGTTTTTT. Translating it yields CASSQGEGPPNTGELFF. The chain is built from TRBV4-3 and TRBJ2-2; unclear D gene. The CDR3 consists of 17 residues. V was shortened by 1 base and J by 0 bases, with 12 bases between the two germline ends. Germline V gene lookup returns CDR1 LGHNA and CDR2 YSLEER.

The chain uses TRBV9 and TRBJ1-1; D is unclear. Germline V gene data show CDR1 as SGDLS and CDR2 as YYNGEE. V lost 4 bases, J lost 1 base, and 14 bases lay in between. The CDR3 is 15 amino acids. The CDR3 reads CASSPSLSENTEAFF. CDR3 DNA: TGTGCCAGCAGCCCATCATTATCGGAGAACACTGAAGCTTTCTTT.

The chain joins TRBV28 to TRBJ1-1; D perhaps matches TRBD1 (5 bases). V was clipped by 8 bases and J by 0 bases, with 22 bases between them. The CDR3 covers 17 residues. Germline V CDR1 and CDR2: MDHEN, SYDVKM. The DNA of the CDR3 is TGTGCCAGCCCTTCCCAGGGTAACAGCGCCGTGAACACTGAAGCTTTCTTT. Translated, it gives CASPSQGNSAVNTEAFF.

The J gene is TRBJ2-1, the V gene TRBV6-6; D might be TRBD2 (6 bases). There are 15 residues in the CDR3. V was clipped by 6 bases and J by 4 bases, with 16 bases between them. In germline, CDR1 is MNHNY, CDR2 SVGAGI (reference sequence). CDR3 sequence (DNA): TGTGCCAGCAGGGAGGGAATTGGCCTATACAATGAGCAGTTCTTC. The encoded protein is CASREGIGLYNEQFF.

This chain uses TRBV18 with TRBJ2-5; no definite D call. Germline assignment: CDR1 KGHSH and CDR2 LQKENI. V lost 6 bases and J lost 5, with 13 bases in between. The CDR3 contains 13 residues. CDR3 sequence: CASSLDQEETQYF. CDR3 nucleotide sequence: TGTGCCAGCTCTTTGGACCAAGAGGAGACCCAGTACTTC.

V and J are TRBV6-5 and TRBJ1-2; possible D gene TRBD1, 6 bases. Trimming shortened V by 2 bases and J by 8 bases, and 12 bases separated the two germline ends. Per the germline V gene, CDR1 is MNHEY and CDR2 is SVGAGI. CDR3 size: 13 residues. The CDR3 DNA sequence: TGTGCCAGCAGTTACCTACAGGGCGGCGGCTACACCTTC. Translated, it gives CASSYLQGGGYTF.

The chain has TRBV27 and TRBJ2-5; D may be TRBD1 (6 bases). Germline V lookup: CDR1 MNHEY, CDR2 SMNVEV (reference sequence). The V end was cut by 2 bases, the J end by 0 bases, with 10 bases between. The CDR3 has 15 amino acids. CDR3 amino acids: CASSLRWDNQETQYF. The CDR3 coding sequence is TGTGCCAGCAGTTTAAGGTGGGACAACCAAGAGACCCAGTACTTC.

The V gene is TRBV5-1, the J gene TRBJ1-3, with D unresolved. Per the germline V gene, CDR1 is SGHRS and CDR2 is YFSETQ. CDR3 length equals 15 residues. The ends were cut back, 4 bases at V and 0 bases at J, with 11 bases in the middle. The CDR3 sequence is CASSEAINSGNTIYF. CDR3 DNA: TGCGCCAGCAGCGAGGCAATAAACTCTGGAAACACCATATATTTT.

V gene TRBV7-3 combines with J gene TRBJ2-1, with D possibly matching TRBD1 (6 bases). The V gene's germline CDR1 is SGHTA and CDR2 FQGTGA. The V gene lost 0 bases and the J gene lost 0 bases, with 15 bases spanning the gap. This CDR3 spans 18 amino acids. The CDR3 spells CASSLTGASTSSYNEQFF. CDR3 coding DNA: TGTGCCAGCAGCTTAACGGGGGCTAGCACGAGCTCCTACAATGAGCAGTTCTTC.

The V gene is TRBV7-6, the J gene TRBJ2-7, with D maybe TRBD2 (5 bases). Germline lookup yields CDR1 SGHVS and CDR2 FNYEAQ. The CDR3 is 14 amino acids. V was shortened by 2 bases and J by 3 bases, with 11 bases between the two germline ends. The CDR3 here is CASSLQEGGYEQYF. CDR3 bases: TGTGCCAGCAGCTTACAGGAAGGAGGCTACGAGCAGTACTTC.

The gene calls are TRBV19 and TRBJ2-5; TRBD2 might be the D (5 bases). CDR3 length equals 15 residues. Germline lookup yields CDR1 LNHDA and CDR2 SQIVND (reference sequence). V lost 6 bases, J lost 3 bases, and 17 bases lay in between. The CDR3 sequence: CASRHGGPEEETQYF. The CDR3 DNA follows: TGTGCCAGTAGACACGGAGGTCCCGAAGAAGAGACCCAGTACTTC.

This clone was seen only a few times. J is TRBJ1-1 and V is TRBV5-6; D gene unclear. The germline V gene encodes CDR1 SGHDT and CDR2 YYEEEE. The CDR3 has 11 amino acids. Trimming shortened V by 0 bases and J by 6 bases, and 3 bases separated the two germline ends. As DNA, the CDR3 is TGTGCCAGCAGCTTGGCCGCTGAAGCTTTCTTT. Amino acid sequence: CASSLAAEAFF.

The chain couples TRBV2 to TRBJ2-7, with 10 bases fitting TRBD2. The CDR3 sequence is 15 residues long. Per germline, CDR1 SNHLY and CDR2 FYNNEI. J lost 2 bases, V lost 4 bases, and 5 bases had no gene match. CDR3 amino acids: CASSGLAGVPYEQYF. The DNA of the CDR3 is TGTGCCAGCAGTGGTCTAGCGGGAGTCCCCTACGAGCAGTACTTC.

The chain couples TRBV29-1 to TRBJ1-1; D remains unclear. This CDR3 spans 13 amino acids. The V end was cut by 3 bases, the J end by 0 bases, with 8 bases between. The germline gives CDR1 SQVTM, CDR2 ANQGSEA. The CDR3 bases are TGCAGCGTTGACGGCAGTATGAACACTGAAGCTTTCTTT. Translating gives CSVDGSMNTEAFF.

The chain couples TRBV2 to TRBJ2-3; D is undetermined. CDR3 length: 14 residues. From germline, CDR1 is SNHLY and CDR2 FYNNEI. V lost 1 base and J 2 bases, leaving 7 bases between the germline ends. The CDR3 sequence is CASSEDSNTDTQYF. The CDR3 DNA sequence: TGTGCCAGCAGTGAAGACTCTAACACAGATACGCAGTATTTT.